The clone carrying this TCR beta chain was detected a few times. Antigen: not known. The V gene lost 7 bases and the J gene lost 4 bases, with 11 bases spanning the gap. The germline CDR1 and CDR2 sequences are MRHNA and SNTAGT. This CDR3 comprises 14 residues. PCR was performed using 60 Vbeta and 13 Jbeta primers. The protocol was immunoSEQ multiplex PCR, while the TCRdb copy is restricted to in-frame clones and leaves out a portion. The sample lists some 110,000 clones; about 9.5% were seen once. The entry originates in a study of cytomegalovirus exposure and HLA in healthy donors. Whole-study results and caveats: The classifier reportedly diagnosed cytomegalovirus status with high specificity and sensitivity.

This TCR was sampled from a man aged 35 to 55 in good health and CMV-seropositive. The chain couples TRBV6-4 to TRBJ2-6; D is unclear. The sequenced sample consisted of PBMCs. CDR3 in DNA: TGTGCCAGCAAGACGACATCAGGGGCCAACGTCCTGACTTTC. Translated, it gives CASKTTSGANVLTF.